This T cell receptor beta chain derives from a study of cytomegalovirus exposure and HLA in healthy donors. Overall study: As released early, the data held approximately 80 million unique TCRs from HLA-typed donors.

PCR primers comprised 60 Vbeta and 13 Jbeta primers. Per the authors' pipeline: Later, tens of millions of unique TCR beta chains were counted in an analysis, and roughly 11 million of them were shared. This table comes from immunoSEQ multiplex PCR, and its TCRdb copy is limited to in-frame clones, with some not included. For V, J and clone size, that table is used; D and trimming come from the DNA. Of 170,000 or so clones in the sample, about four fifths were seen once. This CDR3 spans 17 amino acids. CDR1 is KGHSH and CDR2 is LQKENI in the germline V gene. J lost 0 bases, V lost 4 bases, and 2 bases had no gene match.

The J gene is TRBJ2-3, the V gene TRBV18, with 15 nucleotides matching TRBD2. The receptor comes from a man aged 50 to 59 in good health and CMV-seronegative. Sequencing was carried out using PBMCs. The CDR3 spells CASSRGTSGRSTDTQYF. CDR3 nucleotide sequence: TGTGCCAGCTCACGCGGGACTAGCGGGAGGAGCACAGATACGCAGTATTTT.